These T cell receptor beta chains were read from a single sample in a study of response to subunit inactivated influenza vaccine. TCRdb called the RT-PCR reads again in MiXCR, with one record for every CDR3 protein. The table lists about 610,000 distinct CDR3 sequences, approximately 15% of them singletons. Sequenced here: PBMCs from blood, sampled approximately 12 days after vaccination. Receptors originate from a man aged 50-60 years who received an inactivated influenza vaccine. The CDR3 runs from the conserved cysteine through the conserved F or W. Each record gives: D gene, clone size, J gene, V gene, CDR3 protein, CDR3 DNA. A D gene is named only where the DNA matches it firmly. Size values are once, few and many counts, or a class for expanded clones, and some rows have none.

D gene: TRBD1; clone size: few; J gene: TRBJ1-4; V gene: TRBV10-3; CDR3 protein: CAISESQGTENEKLFF; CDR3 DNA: TGTGCCATCAGTGAGTCACAAGGGACAGAGAATGAAAAACTGTTTTTT
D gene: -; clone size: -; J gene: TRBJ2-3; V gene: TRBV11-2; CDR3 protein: CASTFLVGRGLLSTDTQYF; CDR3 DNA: TGTGCCAGCACCTTCCTAGTGGGGCGGGGGCTCCTGAGCACAGATACGCAGTATTTT
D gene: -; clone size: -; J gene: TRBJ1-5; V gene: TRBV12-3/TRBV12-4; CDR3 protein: CASTSGHNQPQHF; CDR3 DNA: TGTGCCAGCACCTCTGGACACAATCAGCCCCAGCATTTT
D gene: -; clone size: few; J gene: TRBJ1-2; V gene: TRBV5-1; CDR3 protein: CASSPDSFSGGYTF; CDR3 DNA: TGCGCCAGCAGCCCTGACAGCTTTAGCGGTGGCTACACCTTC
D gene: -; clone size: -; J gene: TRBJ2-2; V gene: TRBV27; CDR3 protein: CASSLFWGGDTGELFF; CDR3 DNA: TGTGCCAGCAGTTTATTCTGGGGTGGGGACACCGGGGAGCTGTTTTTT
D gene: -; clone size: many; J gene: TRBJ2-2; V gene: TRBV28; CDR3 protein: CASRAPNTGELFF; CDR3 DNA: TGTGCCAGCAGGGCTCCGAACACCGGGGAGCTGTTTTTT
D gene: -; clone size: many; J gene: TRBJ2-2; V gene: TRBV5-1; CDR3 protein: CASSLETRGRNTGELFF; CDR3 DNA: TGCGCCAGCAGCTTGGAAACAAGGGGTCGGAACACCGGGGAGCTGTTTTTT
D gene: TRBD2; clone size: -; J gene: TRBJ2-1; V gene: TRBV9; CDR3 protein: CASSVSAGGSYNEQFF; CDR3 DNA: TGTGCCAGCAGCGTCTCAGCGGGAGGATCCTACAATGAGCAGTTCTTC
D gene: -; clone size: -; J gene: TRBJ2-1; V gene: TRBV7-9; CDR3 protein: CASSSEGVSEQFF; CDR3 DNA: TGTGCCAGCAGCTCCGAGGGAGTTTCAGAGCAGTTCTTC
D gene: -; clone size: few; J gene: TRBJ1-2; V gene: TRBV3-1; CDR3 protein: CASSQFLGGRDYGYTF; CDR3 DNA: TGTGCCAGCAGCCAATTCCTTGGGGGGCGCGACTATGGCTACACCTTC
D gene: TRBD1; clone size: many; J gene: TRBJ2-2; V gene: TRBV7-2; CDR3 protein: CASSSTGGTGELFF; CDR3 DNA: TGTGCCAGCAGCTCAACAGGGGGGACCGGGGAGCTGTTTTTT
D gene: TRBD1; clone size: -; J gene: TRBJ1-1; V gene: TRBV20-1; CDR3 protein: CSARGQGAMNTEAFF; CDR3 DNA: TGCAGTGCTAGAGGACAGGGGGCTATGAACACTGAAGCTTTCTTT
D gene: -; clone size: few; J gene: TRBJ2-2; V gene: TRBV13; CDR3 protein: CASSPRMRGTGELFF; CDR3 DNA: TGTGCCAGCAGCCCGAGGATGAGGGGCACCGGGGAGCTGTTTTTT
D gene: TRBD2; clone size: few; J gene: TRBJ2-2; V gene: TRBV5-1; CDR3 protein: CASSFPTVPREGHSAGELFF; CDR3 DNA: TGCGCCAGCAGCTTTCCCACCGTTCCGCGGGAGGGCCATTCGGCCGGGGAGCTGTTTTTT
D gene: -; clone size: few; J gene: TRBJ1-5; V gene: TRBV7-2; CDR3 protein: CASSLGHITNQPQHF; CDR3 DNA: TGTGCCAGCAGCTTAGGACACATTACCAATCAGCCCCAGCATTTT
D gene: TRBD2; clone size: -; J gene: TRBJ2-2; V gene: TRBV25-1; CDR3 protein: CASRQTSASNTGELFF; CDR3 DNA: TGTGCCAGCAGACAGACTAGCGCTTCGAACACCGGGGAGCTGTTTTTT
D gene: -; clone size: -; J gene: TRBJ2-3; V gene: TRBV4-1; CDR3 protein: CASSQDPRRGTDTQYF; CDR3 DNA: TGCGCCAGCAGCCAAGACCCCAGGCGCGGCACAGATACGCAGTATTTT
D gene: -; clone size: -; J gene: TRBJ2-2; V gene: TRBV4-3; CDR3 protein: CASSQDWGAGELFF; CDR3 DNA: TGCGCCAGCAGCCAGGACTGGGGGGCCGGGGAGCTGTTTTTT
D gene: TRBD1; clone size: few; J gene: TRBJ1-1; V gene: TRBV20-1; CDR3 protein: CSARDPGGNTEAFF; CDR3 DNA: TGCAGTGCTAGAGATCCAGGGGGGAACACTGAAGCTTTCTTT
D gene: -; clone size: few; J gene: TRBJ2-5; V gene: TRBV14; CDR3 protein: CASSQAPGTQETQYF; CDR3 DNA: TGTGCCAGCAGCCAAGCACCCGGGACCCAAGAGACCCAGTACTTC
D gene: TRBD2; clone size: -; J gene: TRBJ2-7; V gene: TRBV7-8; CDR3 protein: CASSLGTSVEQYF; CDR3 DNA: TGTGCCAGCAGCTTAGGGACTAGCGTCGAGCAGTACTTC
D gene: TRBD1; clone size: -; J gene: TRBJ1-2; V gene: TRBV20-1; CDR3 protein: CSAGDRGANYGYTF; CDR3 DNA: TGCAGTGCTGGGGACAGGGGAGCTAACTATGGCTACACCTTC
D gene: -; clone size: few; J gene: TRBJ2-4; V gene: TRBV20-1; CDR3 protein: CSANKDNVAKNIQYF; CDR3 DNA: TGCAGTGCTAACAAGGACAACGTAGCCAAAAACATTCAGTACTTC
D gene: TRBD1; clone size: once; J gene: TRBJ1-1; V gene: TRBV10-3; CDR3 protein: CAIRTGGGETEAFF; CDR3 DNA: TGTGCCATCAGAACAGGGGGTGGGGAAACTGAAGCTTTCTTT
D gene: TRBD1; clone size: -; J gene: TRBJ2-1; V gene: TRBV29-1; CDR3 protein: CSGTGNNEQFF; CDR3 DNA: TGCAGCGGGACAGGGAACAATGAGCAGTTCTTC
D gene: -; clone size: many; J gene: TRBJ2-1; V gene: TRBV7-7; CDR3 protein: CASSLGPYSSRSYNEQFF; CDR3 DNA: TGTGCCAGCAGCTTAGGCCCTTATTCTAGCCGATCCTACAATGAGCAGTTCTTC
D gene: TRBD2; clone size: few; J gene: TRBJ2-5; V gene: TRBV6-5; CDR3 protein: CASSYRAGVETQYF; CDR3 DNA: TGTGCCAGCAGTTACAGGGCGGGAGTAGAGACCCAGTACTTC
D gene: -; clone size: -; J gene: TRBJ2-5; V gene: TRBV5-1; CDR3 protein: CASSLGTGGGQETQYF; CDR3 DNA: TGCGCCAGCAGCTTGGGGACAGGCGGGGGCCAAGAGACCCAGTACTTC
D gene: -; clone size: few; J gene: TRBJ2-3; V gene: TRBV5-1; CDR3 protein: CGSRGSTDTQYF; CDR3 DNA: TGCGGATCAAGGGGGAGCACAGATACGCAGTATTTT
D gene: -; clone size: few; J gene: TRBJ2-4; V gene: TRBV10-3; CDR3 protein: CAISESPMEGKGSKNIQYF; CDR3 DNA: TGTGCCATCAGTGAGTCACCGATGGAGGGTAAGGGGTCCAAAAACATTCAGTACTTC
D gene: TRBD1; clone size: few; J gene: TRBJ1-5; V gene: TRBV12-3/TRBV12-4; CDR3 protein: CASSPPDRVAQPQHF; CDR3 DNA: TGTGCCAGCAGTCCACCAGACAGGGTCGCTCAGCCCCAGCATTTT
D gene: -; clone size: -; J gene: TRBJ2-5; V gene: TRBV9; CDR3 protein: CASSAAGGEETQYF; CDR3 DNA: TGTGCCAGCAGCGCAGCGGGTGGGGAAGAGACCCAGTACTTC
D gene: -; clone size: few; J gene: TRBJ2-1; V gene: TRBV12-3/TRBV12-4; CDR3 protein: CASRPGGGGYNEQFF; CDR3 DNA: TGTGCCAGCCGCCCCGGGGGCGGGGGTTACAATGAGCAGTTCTTC
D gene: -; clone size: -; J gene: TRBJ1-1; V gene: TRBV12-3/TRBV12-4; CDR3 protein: CASSASMRKNTEAFF; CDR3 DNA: TGTGCCAGCAGTGCCTCCATGCGCAAGAACACTGAAGCTTTCTTT
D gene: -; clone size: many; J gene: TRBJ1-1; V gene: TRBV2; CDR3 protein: CASSERRVTFF; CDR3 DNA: TGTGCCAGCAGTGAAAGAAGGGTGACTTTCTTT
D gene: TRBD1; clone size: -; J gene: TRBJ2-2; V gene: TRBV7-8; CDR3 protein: CASSRQGGSNTGELFF; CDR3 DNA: TGTGCCAGCAGCAGACAGGGGGGTTCGAACACCGGGGAGCTGTTTTTT
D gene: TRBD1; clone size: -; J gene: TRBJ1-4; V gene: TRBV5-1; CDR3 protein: CASSWDRQGEKLFF; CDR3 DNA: TGCGCCAGCAGCTGGGACAGACAGGGAGAAAAACTGTTTTTT
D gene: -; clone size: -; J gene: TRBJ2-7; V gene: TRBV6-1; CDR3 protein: CASRAVRGTSYF; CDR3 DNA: TGTGCCAGCAGAGCCGTCAGGGGTACGTCGTACTTC
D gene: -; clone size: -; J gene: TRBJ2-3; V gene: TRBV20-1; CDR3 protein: CSARPGGRDTQYF; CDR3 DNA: TGCAGTGCTAGGCCGGGGGGCCGTGATACGCAGTATTTT
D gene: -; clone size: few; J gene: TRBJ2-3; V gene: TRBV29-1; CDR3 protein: CSSGGAGNTDTQYF; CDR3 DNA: TGCAGCTCCGGAGGGGCGGGAAACACAGATACGCAGTATTTT
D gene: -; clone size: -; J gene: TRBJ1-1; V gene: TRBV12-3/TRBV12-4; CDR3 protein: CASRVQGGEAEAFF; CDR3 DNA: TGTGCCAGCAGAGTACAGGGAGGGGAAGCTGAAGCTTTCTTT
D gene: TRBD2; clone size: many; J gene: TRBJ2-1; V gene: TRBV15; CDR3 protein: CATSRDPSGRAEQFF; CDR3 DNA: TGTGCCACCAGCAGAGATCCTAGCGGGAGAGCTGAGCAGTTCTTC
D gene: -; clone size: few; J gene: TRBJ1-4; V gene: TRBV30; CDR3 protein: CAWSVLIGKLFF; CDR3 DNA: TGTGCCTGGAGTGTACTGATAGGAAAACTGTTTTTT
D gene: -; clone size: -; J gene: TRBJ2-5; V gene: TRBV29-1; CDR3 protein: CSVVASSETQYF; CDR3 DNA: TGCAGCGTTGTAGCTAGCAGTGAGACCCAGTACTTC
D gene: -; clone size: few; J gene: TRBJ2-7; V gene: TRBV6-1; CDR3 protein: CASSDFPKAYEQYF; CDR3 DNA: TGTGCCAGCAGTGACTTCCCGAAAGCCTACGAGCAGTACTTC
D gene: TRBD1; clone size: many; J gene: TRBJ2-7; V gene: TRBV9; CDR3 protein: CASSPRQGDYEQYF; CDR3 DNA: TGTGCCAGCAGCCCTAGACAGGGGGACTACGAGCAGTACTTC
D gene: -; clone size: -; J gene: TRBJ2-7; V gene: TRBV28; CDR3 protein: CASSSTGGRTIYEQYF; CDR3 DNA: TGTGCCAGCAGCTCAACCGGGGGGCGGACGATCTACGAGCAGTACTTC
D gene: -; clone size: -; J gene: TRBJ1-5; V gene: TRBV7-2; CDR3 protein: CASSLEAGGIQPQHF; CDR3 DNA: TGTGCCAGCAGCTTAGAGGCGGGGGGCATTCAGCCCCAGCATTTT
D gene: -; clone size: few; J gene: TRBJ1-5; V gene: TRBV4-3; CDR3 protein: CASSQGYQGQPQHF; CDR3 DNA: TGCGCCAGCAGCCAAGGTTATCAGGGCCAGCCCCAGCATTTT
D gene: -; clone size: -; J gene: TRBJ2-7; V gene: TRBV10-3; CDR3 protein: CAISEHIYEQYF; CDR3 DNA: TGTGCCATCAGTGAACACATATACGAGCAGTACTTC
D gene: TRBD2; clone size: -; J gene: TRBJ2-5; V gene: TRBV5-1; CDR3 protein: CASSFDGRARETQYF; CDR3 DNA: TGCGCCAGCAGCTTCGACGGGAGGGCGCGGGAGACCCAGTACTTC
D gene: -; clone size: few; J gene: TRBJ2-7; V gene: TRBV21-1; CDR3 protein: CASSKTRDRATYEQYF; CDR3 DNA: TGTGCCAGCAGCAAAACCCGGGACAGGGCTACCTACGAGCAGTACTTC
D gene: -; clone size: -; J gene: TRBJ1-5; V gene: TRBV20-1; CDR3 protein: CSAVNYRGNQPQHF; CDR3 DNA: TGCAGTGCTGTTAATTACAGGGGCAATCAGCCCCAGCATTTT
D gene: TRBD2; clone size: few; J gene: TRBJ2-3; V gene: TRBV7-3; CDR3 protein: CASSLSSGSLTDTQYF; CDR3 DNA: TGTGCCAGCAGCTTATCTAGCGGGAGTCTTACAGATACGCAGTATTTT
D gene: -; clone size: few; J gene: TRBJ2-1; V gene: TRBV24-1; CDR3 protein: CATSDLRTDPYNEQFF; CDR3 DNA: TGTGCCACCAGTGATTTGCGGACGGACCCTTACAATGAGCAGTTCTTC
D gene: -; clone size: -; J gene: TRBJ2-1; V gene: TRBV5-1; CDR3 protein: CASSYSTGAGNEQFF; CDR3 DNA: TGCGCCAGCAGTTATTCGACAGGCGCTGGGAATGAGCAGTTCTTC